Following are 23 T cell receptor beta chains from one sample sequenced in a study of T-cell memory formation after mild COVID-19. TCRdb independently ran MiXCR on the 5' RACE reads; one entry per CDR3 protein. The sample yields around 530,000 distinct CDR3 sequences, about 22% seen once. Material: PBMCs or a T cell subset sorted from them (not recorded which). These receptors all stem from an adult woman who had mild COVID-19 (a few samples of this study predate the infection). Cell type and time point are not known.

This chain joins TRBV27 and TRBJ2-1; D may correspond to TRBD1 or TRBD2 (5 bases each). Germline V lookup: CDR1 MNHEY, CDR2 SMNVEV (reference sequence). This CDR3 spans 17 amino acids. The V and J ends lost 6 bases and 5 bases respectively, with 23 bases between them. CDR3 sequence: CASRTTAGTTGNNEQFF. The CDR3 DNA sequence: TGTGCCAGCAGAACCACGGCAGGGACGACGGGGAACAATGAGCAGTTCTTC.

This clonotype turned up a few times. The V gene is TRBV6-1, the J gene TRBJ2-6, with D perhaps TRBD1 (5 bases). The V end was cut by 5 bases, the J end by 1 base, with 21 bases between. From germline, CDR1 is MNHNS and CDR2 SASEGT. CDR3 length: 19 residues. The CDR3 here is CASSRLGDLRGSGANVLTF. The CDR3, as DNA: TGTGCCAGCAGTCGCTTAGGGGATCTTAGGGGATCTGGGGCCAACGTCCTGACTTTC.

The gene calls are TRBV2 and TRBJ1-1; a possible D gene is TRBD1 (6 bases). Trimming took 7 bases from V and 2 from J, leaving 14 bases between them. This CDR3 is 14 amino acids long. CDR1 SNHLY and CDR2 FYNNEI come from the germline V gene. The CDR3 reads CASNQLGGNTEAFF. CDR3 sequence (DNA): TGTGCCAGCAATCAATTAGGGGGTAACACTGAAGCTTTCTTT.

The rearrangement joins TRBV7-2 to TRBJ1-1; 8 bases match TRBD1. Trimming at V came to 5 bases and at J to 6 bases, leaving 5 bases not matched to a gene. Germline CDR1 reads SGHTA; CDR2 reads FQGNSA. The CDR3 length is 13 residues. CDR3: CASSPDRAAEAFF. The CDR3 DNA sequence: TGTGCCAGCAGCCCGGACAGGGCGGCTGAAGCTTTCTTT.

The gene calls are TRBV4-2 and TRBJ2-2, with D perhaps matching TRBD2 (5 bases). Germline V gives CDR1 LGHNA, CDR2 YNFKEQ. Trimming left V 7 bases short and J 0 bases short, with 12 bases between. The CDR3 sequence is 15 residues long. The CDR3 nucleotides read TGTGCCAGCAAACCACGGACTTCGAACACCGGGGAGCTGTTTTTT. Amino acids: CASKPRTSNTGELFF.

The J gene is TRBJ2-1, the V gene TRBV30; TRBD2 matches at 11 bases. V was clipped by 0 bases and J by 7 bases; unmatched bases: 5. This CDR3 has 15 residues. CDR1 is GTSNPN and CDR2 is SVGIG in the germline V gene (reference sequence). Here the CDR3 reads CAWSVRASGGNEQFF. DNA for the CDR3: TGTGCCTGGAGTGTCCGAGCTAGCGGGGGGAATGAGCAGTTCTTC.

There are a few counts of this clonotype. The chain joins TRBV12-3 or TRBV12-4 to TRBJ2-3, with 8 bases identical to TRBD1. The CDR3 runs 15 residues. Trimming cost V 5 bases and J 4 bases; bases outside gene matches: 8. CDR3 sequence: CASSISDRVADTQYF. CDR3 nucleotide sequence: TGTGCCAGCAGTATATCGGACAGGGTGGCAGATACGCAGTATTTT.

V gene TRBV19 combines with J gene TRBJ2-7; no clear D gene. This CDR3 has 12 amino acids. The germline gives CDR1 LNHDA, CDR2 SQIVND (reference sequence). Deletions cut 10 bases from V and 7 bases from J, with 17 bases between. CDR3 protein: CATTPAPGEQYF. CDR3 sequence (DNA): TGTGCCACTACTCCAGCACCTGGGGAGCAGTACTTC.

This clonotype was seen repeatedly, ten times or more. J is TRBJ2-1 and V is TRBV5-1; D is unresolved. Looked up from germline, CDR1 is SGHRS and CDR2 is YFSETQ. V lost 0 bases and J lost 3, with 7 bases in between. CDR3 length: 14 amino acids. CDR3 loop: CASSLARIYNEQFF. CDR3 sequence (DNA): TGCGCCAGCAGCTTGGCTCGGATCTACAATGAGCAGTTCTTC. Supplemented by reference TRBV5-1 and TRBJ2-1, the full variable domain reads KAGVTQTPRYLIKTRGQQVTLSCSPISGHRSVSWYQQTPGQGLQFLFEYFSETQRNKGNFPGRFSGRQFSNSRSEMNVSTLELGDSALYLCASSLARIYNEQFFGPGTRLTVL.

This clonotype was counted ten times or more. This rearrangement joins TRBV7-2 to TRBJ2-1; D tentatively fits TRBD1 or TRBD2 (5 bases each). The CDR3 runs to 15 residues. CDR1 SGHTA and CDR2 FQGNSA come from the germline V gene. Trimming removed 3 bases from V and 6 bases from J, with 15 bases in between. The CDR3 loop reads CASSFSGAPGNEQFF. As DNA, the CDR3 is TGTGCCAGCAGCTTTTCCGGGGCGCCAGGCAATGAGCAGTTCTTC.

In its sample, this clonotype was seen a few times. In DNA form, the CDR3 reads TGTGCCATCAGTGAGTCTTGGGGGGGCACAGATACGCAGTATTTT. This sequence encodes CAISESWGGTDTQYF. This sequence joins TRBV10-3 and TRBJ2-3; D may be TRBD2 (6 bases). Trimming took off 0 bases at V and 1 base at J, with 8 bases between the two ends. Germline-derived CDR1 and CDR2 are ENHRY and SYGVKD. CDR3 size: 15 residues.

The CDR3 sequence is CATSDPPGTGGNEQFF. The CDR3 DNA is TGTGCCACCAGTGATCCCCCCGGGACAGGGGGAAATGAGCAGTTCTTC. The chain joins TRBV24-1 to TRBJ2-1; 11 nucleotides match TRBD1. CDR3 length equals 16 residues. Germline lookup yields CDR1 KGHDR and CDR2 SFDVKD. After removal of 3 bases from V and 7 bases from J, the junction contained 7 bases not matched to a gene.

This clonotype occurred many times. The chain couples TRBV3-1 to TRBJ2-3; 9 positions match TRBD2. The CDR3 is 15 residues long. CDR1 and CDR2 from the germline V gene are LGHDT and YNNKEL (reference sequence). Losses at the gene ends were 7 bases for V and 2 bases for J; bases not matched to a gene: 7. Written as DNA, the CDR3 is TGTGCCAGCAAGTTAACTAGCGGGTACACAGATACGCAGTATTTT. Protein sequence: CASKLTSGYTDTQYF.

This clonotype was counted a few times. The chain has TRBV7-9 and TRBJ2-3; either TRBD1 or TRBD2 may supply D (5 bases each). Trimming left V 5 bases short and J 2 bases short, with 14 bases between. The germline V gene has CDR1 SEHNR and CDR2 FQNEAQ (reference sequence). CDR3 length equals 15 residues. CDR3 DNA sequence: TGTGCCAGCAGCCCCGACGAGGGGCCCACAGATACGCAGTATTTT. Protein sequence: CASSPDEGPTDTQYF.

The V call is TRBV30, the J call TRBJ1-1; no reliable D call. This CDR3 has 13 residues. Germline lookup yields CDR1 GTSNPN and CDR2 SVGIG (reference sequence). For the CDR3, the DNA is TGTGCAGAACAGCAAACGAGTATTACTGAAGCTTTCTTT. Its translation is CAEQQTSITEAFF.

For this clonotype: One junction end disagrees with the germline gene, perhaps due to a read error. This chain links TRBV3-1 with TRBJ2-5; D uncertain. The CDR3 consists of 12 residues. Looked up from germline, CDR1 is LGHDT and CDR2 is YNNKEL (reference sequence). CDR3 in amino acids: CASSPEEEAQYF. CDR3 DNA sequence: TGTGCCAGCAGCCCCGAGGAAGAGGCCCAGTACTTC.

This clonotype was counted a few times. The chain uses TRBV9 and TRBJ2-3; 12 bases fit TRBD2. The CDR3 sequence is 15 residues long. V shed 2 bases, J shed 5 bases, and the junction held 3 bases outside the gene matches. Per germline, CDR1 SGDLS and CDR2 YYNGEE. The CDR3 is CASSVWTSGKDTQYF. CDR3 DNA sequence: TGTGCCAGCAGCGTCTGGACTAGCGGGAAAGATACGCAGTATTTT.

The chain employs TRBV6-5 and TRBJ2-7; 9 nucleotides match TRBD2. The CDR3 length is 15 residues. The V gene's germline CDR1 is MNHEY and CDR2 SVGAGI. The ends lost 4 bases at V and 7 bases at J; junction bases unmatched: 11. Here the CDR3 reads CASSSLAGVSGEQYF. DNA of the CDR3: TGTGCCAGCAGTTCATTAGCGGGAGTATCCGGGGAGCAGTACTTC.

CDR3 sequence reads: CASSKAGRGRRNTIYF. The CDR3 bases are TGTGCCAGCAGCAAAGCAGGCAGGGGGCGCAGAAACACCATATATTTT. V and J are TRBV21-1 and TRBJ1-3; the listed D gene, TRBD1, was not tested against the DNA. TRBV21-1 is reported as a pseudogene. The CDR3 totals 16 residues.

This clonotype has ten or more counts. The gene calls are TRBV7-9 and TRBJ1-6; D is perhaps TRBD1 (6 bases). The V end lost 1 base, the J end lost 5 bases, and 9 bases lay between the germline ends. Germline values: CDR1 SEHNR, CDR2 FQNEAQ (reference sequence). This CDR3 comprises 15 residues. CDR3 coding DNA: TGTGCCAGCAGCTTAGGGACAGCCAATAATTCACCCCTCCACTTT. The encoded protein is CASSLGTANNSPLHF. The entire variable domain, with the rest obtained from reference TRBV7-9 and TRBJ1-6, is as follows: DTGVSQNPRHKITKRGQNVTFRCDPISEHNRLYWYRQTLGQGPEFLTYFQNEAQLEKSRLLSDRFSAERPKGSFSTLEIQRTEQGDSAMYLCASSLGTANNSPLHFGNGTRLTVT.

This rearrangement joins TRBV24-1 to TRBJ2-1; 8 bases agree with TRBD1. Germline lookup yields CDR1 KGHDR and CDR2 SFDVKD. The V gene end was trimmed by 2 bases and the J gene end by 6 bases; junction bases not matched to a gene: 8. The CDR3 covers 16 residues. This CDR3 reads CATSDSPGTGGNEQFF. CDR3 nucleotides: TGTGCCACCAGTGATTCCCCCGGGACAGGCGGCAATGAGCAGTTCTTC.

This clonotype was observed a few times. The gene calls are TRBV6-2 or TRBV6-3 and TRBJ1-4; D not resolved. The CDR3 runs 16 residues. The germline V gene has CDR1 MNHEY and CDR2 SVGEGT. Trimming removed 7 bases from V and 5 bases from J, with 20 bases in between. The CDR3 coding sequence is TGTGCCAGCACCACCCCGAGGACGGCTACAAATGAAAAACTGTTTTTT. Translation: CASTTPRTATNEKLFF.

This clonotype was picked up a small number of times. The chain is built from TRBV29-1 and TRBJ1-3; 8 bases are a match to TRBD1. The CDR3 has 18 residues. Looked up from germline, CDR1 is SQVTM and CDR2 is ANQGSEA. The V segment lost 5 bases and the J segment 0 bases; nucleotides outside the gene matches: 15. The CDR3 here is CSVHPRQGAVTSGNTIYF. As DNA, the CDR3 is TGCAGCGTTCACCCTCGGCAGGGGGCTGTAACCTCTGGAAACACCATATATTTT.